The 13 T cell receptor beta chains below were found in one sample sequenced in a study of post-analysis software for immune sequencing data (dated by TCRdb to between 2014 and 2016). The investigation overall reported the following: Patients showed significantly higher frequencies than controls for a few TRBV segments, among them TRBV5-6, TRBV5-1 and TRBV20-1.

Receptors were amplified or captured by PCR. TCRdb names Illumina HiSeq 2500 as the instrument used. To reduce PCR and sequencing biases, unique molecular identifiers were built into the TCR beta cDNA libraries. TCRdb reran the public reads through fastp at Q25 and MiXCR, keeping productive beta chains. Rows are unified per CDR3 protein, each entry keeping the most common DNA and genes. The sample profile shows approximately 570,000 distinct CDR3 sequences; roughly 40% of them were found once. 1.5% to 2% of the sample comes from the top ten. These receptors have no known antigen. The specimen was blood. The origin of the receptors is a girl aged 5-17 years with multiple sclerosis.

This clonotype was seen only a few times. The chain is built from TRBV10-3 and TRBJ2-6, with 7 bases matching TRBD2. Germline V lookup: CDR1 ENHRY, CDR2 SYGVKD. The ends lost 6 bases at V and 0 bases at J; junction bases unmatched: 14. The CDR3 loop spans 19 amino acids. The CDR3 region is CAISRGRGTIDSGANVLTF. CDR3 sequence (DNA): TGTGCCATCAGCCGAGGTCGGGGGACTATTGACTCTGGGGCCAACGTCCTGACTTTC.

This clonotype was detected many times. The V and J genes are TRBV7-9 and TRBJ2-3; either TRBD1 or TRBD2 may supply D (5 bases each). The ends were cut back, 6 bases at V and 2 bases at J, with 21 bases in the middle. Germline V gene data show CDR1 as SEHNR and CDR2 as FQNEAQ (reference sequence). The CDR3 loop spans 17 amino acids. The CDR3 protein is CASRQTRGLIATDTQYF. As DNA, the CDR3 is TGTGCCAGCAGACAGACCCGGGGCCTTATTGCCACAGATACGCAGTATTTT.

The rearrangement joins TRBV2 to TRBJ2-4, with TRBD2 as a possible D gene (5 bases). This CDR3 region has 14 residues. Germline assignment: CDR1 SNHLY and CDR2 FYNNEI. Deletions cut 6 bases from V and 6 bases from J, with 15 bases between. The CDR3 protein is CASRTDPAVNIQYF. The CDR3 bases are TGTGCCAGCAGAACCGACCCAGCGGTAAACATTCAGTACTTC.

The chain is built from TRBV12-3 or TRBV12-4 and TRBJ1-5, with D hard to call. V was trimmed by 6 bases and J by 3 bases, leaving 9 bases between them. This CDR3 contains 13 residues. CDR3 bases: TGTGCCAGCAGGGGTGACATCAATCAGCCCCAGCATTTT. Protein sequence: CASRGDINQPQHF.

J is TRBJ2-3 and V is TRBV7-8; D remains unclear. V shed 4 bases and J shed 2 bases, with 7 bases lying between them. The germline V gene encodes CDR1 SGHVS and CDR2 FQNEAQ. The CDR3 extends over 13 amino acids. CDR3 nucleotides: TGTGCCAGCAGCTGGCAGACCACAGATACGCAGTATTTT. Residues: CASSWQTTDTQYF.

The gene calls are TRBV12-3 or TRBV12-4 and TRBJ2-5, with TRBD1 as a possible D gene (6 bases). The CDR3 length is 14 residues. With 1 base removed from V and 0 bases from J, the gap between germline ends came to 6 bases. The CDR3 reads CASSLGTDQETQYF. The CDR3 DNA reads TGTGCCAGCAGTTTAGGGACAGACCAAGAGACCCAGTACTTC.

This rearrangement joins TRBV7-3 to TRBJ2-7, with D perhaps given as TRBD1 or TRBD2 (6 bases each). The CDR3 consists of 14 residues. V lost 5 bases to trimming and J lost 3 bases, with 14 bases between them. CDR1 is SGHTA, CDR2 FQGTGA, per germline. The CDR3 loop reads CASSLSGAVYEQYF. The CDR3 region has the DNA TGTGCCAGCAGCCTTTCGGGGGCCGTCTACGAGCAGTACTTC.

J is TRBJ1-2 and V is TRBV15; no definite D call. The V and J ends lost 1 base and 3 bases respectively, with 9 bases between them. Germline CDR1 is LNHNV and CDR2 is YYDKDF (reference sequence). The CDR3 contains 14 residues. CDR3 sequence reads: CATSRGWTDYGYTF. The DNA for the CDR3 is TGTGCCACCAGCAGAGGATGGACGGACTATGGCTACACCTTC.

The chain joins TRBV12-3 or TRBV12-4 to TRBJ2-2; D not certain. The ends were cut back, 0 bases at V and 6 bases at J, with 14 bases in the middle. The length of the CDR3 is 16 residues. CDR3 sequence reads: CASSLAKATLPGELFF. The CDR3 DNA reads TGTGCCAGCAGTTTAGCGAAGGCCACCCTCCCCGGGGAGCTGTTTTTT.

The chain employs TRBV2 and TRBJ2-7; D unresolved. CDR3 length equals 13 residues. Looked up from germline, CDR1 is SNHLY and CDR2 is FYNNEI. V was trimmed by 6 bases and J by 0 bases, leaving 9 bases between them. CDR3 region: CASRRTYSYEQYF. In DNA form, the CDR3 reads TGTGCCAGCAGGAGGACCTACTCCTACGAGCAGTACTTC.

The chain recombines TRBV28 with TRBJ2-3; D might be TRBD2 (6 bases). There are 14 residues in the CDR3. Per the germline V gene, CDR1 is MDHEN and CDR2 is SYDVKM. V was pared by 6 bases and J by 0 bases, with 10 bases between. The CDR3 spells CASRKSGSTDTQYF. The CDR3 bases are TGTGCCAGCAGGAAAAGCGGGAGCACAGATACGCAGTATTTT.

This clonotype is a singleton in its sample. This chain links TRBV29-1 with TRBJ2-3, with 7 bases identical to TRBD2. Losses at the gene ends were 7 bases for V and 2 bases for J; bases not matched to a gene: 9. Germline V lookup: CDR1 SQVTM, CDR2 ANQGSEA. The CDR3 has 14 residues. Here the CDR3 DNA reads TGCAGCGGCCTTCCCCGGGGGGTCACAGATACGCAGTATTTT. Translated: CSGLPRGVTDTQYF.

This chain connects TRBV4-2 to TRBJ2-3, with TRBD2 matching over 7 bases. Germline V lookup: CDR1 LGHNA, CDR2 YNFKEQ. The trim removed 4 bases at V and 3 bases at J, leaving 13 bases unmatched. The CDR3 extends over 17 amino acids. CDR3 in amino acids: CASSPREGGTNTDTQYF. The CDR3, as DNA: TGTGCCAGCAGCCCGAGGGAGGGCGGGACGAATACAGATACGCAGTATTTT.